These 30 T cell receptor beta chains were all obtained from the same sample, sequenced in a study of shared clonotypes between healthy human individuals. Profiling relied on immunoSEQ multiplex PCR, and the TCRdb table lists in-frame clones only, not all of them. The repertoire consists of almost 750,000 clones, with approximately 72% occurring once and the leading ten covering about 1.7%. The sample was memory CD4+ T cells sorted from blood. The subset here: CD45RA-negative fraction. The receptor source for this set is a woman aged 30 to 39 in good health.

CDR3 coding DNA: TGTGCCAGCAGTCAAAGGAGAACCGGGACAGGTATAAACGAGCAGTACTTC. This translates into CASSQRRTGTGINEQYF. The rearrangement joins TRBV27 to TRBJ2-7; 8 bases line up with TRBD1. CDR3 length: 17 amino acids. Trimming at V came to 5 bases and at J to 5 bases, leaving 17 bases not matched to a gene. Germline V gives CDR1 MNHEY, CDR2 SMNVEV (reference sequence).

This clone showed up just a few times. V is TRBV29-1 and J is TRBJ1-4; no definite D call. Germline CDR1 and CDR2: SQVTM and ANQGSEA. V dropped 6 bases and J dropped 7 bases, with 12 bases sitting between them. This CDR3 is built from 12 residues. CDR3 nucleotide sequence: TGCAGCGTCCGGGATTTGAGTGAAAAACTGTTTTTT. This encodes CSVRDLSEKLFF.

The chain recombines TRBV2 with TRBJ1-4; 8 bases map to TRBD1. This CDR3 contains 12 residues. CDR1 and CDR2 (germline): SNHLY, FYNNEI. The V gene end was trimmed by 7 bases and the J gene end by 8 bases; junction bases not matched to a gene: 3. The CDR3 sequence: CASNRGSEKLFF. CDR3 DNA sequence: TGTGCCAGCAACAGGGGGAGCGAAAAACTGTTTTTT.

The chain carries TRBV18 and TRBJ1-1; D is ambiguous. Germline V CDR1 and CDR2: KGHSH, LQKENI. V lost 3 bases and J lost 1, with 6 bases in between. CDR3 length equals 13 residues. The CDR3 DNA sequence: TGTGCCAGCTCACCGGAAGGGAACACTGAAGCTTTCTTT. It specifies CASSPEGNTEAFF. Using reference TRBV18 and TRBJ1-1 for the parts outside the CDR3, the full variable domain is NAGVMQNPRHLVRRRGQEARLRCSPMKGHSHVYWYRQLPEEGLKFMVYLQKENIIDESGMPKERFSAEFPKEGPSILRIQQVVRGDSAAYFCASSPEGNTEAFFGQGTRLTVV.

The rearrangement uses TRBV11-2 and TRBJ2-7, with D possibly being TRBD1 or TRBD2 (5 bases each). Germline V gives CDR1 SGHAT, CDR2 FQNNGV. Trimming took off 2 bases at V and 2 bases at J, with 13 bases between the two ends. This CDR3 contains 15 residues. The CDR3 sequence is CASSLTWGTTYEQYF. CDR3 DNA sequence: TGTGCCAGCAGCTTAACGTGGGGGACGACCTACGAGCAGTACTTC. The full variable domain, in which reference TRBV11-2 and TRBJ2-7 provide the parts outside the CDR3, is EAGVAQSPRYKIIEKRQSVAFWCNPISGHATLYWYQQILGQGPKLLIQFQNNGVVDDSQLPKDRFSAERLKGVDSTLKIQPAKLEDSAVYLCASSLTWGTTYEQYFGPGTRLTVT.

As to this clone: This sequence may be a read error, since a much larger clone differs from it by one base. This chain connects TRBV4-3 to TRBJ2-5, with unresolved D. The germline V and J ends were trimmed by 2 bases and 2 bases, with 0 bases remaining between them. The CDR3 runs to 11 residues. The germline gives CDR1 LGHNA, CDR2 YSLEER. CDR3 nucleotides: TGCGCCAGCAGCCAACAAGAGACCCAGTACTTC. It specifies CASSQQETQYF.

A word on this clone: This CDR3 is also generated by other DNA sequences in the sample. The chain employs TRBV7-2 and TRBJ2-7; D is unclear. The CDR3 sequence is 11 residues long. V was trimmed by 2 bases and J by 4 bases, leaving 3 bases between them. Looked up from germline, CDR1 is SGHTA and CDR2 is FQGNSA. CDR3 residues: CASSLIYEQYF. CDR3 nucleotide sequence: TGTGCCAGCAGCTTAATATACGAGCAGTACTTC.

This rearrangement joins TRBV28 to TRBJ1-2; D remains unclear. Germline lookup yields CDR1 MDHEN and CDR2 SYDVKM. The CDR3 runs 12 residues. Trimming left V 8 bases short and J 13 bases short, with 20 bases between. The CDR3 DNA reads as TGTGCCAGCCTTACCGATGTAAGGGTGCGCACCTTC. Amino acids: CASLTDVRVRTF.

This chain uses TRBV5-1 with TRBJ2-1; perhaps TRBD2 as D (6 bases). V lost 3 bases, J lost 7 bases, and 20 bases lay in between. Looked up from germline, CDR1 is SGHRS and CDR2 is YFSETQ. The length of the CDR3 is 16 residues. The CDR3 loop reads CASSSGLAEVVNEQFF. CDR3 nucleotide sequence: TGCGCCAGCAGCTCCGGATTAGCGGAGGTGGTAAATGAGCAGTTCTTC.

CDR3 protein: CAISDSTGTSGREETQYF. The CDR3 nucleotides are TGTGCCATCAGTGACAGCACCGGGACTAGCGGGAGGGAAGAGACCCAGTACTTC. V gene TRBV10-3 combines with J gene TRBJ2-5; 16 bases match TRBD2. Trimming took 3 bases from V and 3 from J; bases not matched to a gene: 7. CDR1 and CDR2 from the germline V gene are ENHRY and SYGVKD. The length of the CDR3 is 18 residues.

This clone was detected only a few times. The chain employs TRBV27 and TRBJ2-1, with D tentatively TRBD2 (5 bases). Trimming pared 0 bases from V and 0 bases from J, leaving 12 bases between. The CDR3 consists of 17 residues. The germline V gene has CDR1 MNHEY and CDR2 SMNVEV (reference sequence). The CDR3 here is CASSLSLASGSYNEQFF. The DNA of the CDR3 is TGTGCCAGCAGTTTATCGTTAGCCAGCGGCTCCTACAATGAGCAGTTCTTC.

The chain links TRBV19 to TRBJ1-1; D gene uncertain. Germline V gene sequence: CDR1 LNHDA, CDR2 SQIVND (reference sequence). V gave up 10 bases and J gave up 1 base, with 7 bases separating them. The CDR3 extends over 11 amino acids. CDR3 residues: CATRKNTEAFF. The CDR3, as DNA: TGTGCCACAAGAAAGAACACTGAAGCTTTCTTT.

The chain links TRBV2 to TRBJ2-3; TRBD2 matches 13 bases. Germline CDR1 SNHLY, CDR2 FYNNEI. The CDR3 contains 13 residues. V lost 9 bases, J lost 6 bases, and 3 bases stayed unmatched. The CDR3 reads CARGLAGDDTQYF. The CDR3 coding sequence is TGTGCCAGAGGACTAGCGGGAGACGATACGCAGTATTTT.

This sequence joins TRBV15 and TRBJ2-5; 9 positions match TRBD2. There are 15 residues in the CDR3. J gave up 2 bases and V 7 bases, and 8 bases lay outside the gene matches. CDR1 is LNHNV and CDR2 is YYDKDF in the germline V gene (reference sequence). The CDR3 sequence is CATKSGLALQETQYF. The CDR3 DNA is TGTGCCACCAAATCCGGACTAGCGTTACAAGAGACCCAGTACTTC.

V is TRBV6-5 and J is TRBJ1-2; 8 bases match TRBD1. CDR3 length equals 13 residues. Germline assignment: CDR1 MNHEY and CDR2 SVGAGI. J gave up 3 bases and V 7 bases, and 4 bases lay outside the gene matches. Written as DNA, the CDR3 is TGTGCCAGCACCGGGACAGGAGACTATGGCTACACCTTC. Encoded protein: CASTGTGDYGYTF.

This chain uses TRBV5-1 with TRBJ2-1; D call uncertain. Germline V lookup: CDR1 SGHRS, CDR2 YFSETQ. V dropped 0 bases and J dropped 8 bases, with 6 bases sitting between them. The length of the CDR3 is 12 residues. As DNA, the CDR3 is TGCGCCAGCAGCTTGGGACGGGATGAGCAGTTCTTC. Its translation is CASSLGRDEQFF.

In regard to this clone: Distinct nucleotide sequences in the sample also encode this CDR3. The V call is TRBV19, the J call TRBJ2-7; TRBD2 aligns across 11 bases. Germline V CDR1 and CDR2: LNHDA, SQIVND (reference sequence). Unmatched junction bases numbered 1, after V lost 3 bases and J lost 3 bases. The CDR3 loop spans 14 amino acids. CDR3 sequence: CASSITSGSYEQYF. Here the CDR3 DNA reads TGTGCCAGTAGTATTACTAGCGGGAGCTACGAGCAGTACTTC.

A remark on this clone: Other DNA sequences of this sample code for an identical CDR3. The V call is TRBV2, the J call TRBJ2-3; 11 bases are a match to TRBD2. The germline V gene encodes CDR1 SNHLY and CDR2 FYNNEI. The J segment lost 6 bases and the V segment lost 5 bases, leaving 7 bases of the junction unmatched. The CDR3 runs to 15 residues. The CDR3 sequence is CASSPLTSGTDTQYF. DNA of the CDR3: TGTGCCAGCAGTCCCCTGACTAGCGGGACCGATACGCAGTATTTT.

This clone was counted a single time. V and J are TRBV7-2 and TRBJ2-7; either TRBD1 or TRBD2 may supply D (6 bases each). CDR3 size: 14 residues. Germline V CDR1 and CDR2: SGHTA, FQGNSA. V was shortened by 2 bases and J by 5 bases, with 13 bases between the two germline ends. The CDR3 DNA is TGTGCCAGCAGCTTACGCCAGGGGACTGACGAGCAGTACTTC. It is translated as CASSLRQGTDEQYF.

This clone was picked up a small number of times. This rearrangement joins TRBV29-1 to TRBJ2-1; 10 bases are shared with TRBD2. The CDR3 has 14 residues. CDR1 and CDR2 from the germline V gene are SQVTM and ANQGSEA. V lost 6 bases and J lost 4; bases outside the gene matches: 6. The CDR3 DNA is TGCAGCGTACTCACTAGCGGGACGTACAATGAGCAGTTCTTC. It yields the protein CSVLTSGTYNEQFF.

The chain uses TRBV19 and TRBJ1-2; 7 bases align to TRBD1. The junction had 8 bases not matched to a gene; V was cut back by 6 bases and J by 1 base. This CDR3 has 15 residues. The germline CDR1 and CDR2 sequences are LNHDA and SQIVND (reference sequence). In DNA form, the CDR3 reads TGTGCCAGTAGGCCGACAGGGTACCTTAACTATGGCTACACCTTC. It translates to CASRPTGYLNYGYTF.

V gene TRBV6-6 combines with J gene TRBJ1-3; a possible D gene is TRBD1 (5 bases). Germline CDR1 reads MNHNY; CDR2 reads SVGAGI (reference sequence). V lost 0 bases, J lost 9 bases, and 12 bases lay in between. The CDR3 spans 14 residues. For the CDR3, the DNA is TGTGCCAGCAGTTACTCCGGGGGTGGCGGCACCATATATTTT. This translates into CASSYSGGGGTIYF.

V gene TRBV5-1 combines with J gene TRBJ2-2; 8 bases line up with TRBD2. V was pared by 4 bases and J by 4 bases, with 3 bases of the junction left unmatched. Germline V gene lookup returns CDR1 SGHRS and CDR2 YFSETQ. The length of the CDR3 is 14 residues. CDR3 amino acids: CASSTAGVTGELFF. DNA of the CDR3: TGCGCCAGCAGCACAGCGGGGGTCACCGGGGAGCTGTTTTTT. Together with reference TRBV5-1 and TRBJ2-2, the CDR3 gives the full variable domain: KAGVTQTPRYLIKTRGQQVTLSCSPISGHRSVSWYQQTPGQGLQFLFEYFSETQRNKGNFPGRFSGRQFSNSRSEMNVSTLELGDSALYLCASSTAGVTGELFFGEGSRLTVL.

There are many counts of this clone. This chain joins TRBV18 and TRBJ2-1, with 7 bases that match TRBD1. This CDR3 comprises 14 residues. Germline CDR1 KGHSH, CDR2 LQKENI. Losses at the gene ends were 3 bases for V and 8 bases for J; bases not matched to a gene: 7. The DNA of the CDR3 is TGTGCCAGCTCACCCTTTAAGGGGGCCCATGAGCAGTTCTTC. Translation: CASSPFKGAHEQFF.

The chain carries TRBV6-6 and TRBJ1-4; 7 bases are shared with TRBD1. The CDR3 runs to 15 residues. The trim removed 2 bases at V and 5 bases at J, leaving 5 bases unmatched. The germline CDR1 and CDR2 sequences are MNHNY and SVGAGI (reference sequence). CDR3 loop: CASSYTGQINEKLFF. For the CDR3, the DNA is TGTGCCAGCAGTTACACGGGACAGATAAATGAAAAACTGTTTTTT.

CDR3 loop: CASSGQGVVAGYTF. CDR3 in DNA: TGCGCCAGCAGCGGTCAGGGGGTTGTCGCTGGCTACACCTTC. This chain uses TRBV5-1 with TRBJ1-2, with 7 bases that match TRBD1. V dropped 4 bases and J dropped 7; count of bases not matched to a gene: 10. Germline CDR1 SGHRS, CDR2 YFSETQ. This CDR3 spans 14 amino acids.

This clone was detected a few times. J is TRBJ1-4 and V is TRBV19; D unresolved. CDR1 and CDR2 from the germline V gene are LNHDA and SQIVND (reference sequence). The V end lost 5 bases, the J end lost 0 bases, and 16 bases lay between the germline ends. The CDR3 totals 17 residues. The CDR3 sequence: CASSFRGEIATNEKLFF. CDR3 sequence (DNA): TGTGCCAGTAGTTTTCGAGGTGAAATTGCAACTAATGAAAAACTGTTTTTT.

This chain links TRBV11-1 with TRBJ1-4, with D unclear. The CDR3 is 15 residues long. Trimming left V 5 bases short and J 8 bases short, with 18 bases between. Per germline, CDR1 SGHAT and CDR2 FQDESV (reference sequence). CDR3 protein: CASSEVISGREKLFF. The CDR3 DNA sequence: TGTGCCAGCAGCGAGGTGATATCCGGACGGGAAAAACTGTTTTTT.

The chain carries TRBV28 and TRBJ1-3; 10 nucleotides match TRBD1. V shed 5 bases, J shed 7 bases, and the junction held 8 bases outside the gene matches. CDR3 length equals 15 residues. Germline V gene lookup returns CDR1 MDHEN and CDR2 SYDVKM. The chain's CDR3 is CASSTPGQGWNTIYF. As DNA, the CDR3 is TGTGCCAGCAGTACTCCGGGACAGGGGTGGAACACCATATATTTT.

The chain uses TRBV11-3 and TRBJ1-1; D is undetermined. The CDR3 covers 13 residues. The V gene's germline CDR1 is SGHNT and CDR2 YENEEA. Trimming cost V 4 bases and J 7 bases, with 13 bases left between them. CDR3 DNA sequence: TGTGCCAGCAGCTCGAGACTAGGCAATGAAGCTTTCTTT. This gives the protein CASSSRLGNEAFF.